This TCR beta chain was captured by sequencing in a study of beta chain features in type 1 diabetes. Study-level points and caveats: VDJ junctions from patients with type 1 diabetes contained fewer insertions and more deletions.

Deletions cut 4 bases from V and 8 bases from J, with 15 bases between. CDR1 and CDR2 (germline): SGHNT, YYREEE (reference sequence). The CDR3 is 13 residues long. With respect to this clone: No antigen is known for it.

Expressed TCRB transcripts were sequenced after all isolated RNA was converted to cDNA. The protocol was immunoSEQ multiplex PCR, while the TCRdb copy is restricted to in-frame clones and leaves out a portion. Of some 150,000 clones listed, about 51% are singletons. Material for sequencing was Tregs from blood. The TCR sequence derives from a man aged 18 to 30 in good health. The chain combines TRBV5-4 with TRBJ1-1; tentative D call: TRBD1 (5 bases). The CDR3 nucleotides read TGTGCCAGCAGCCGGGGCGGGGTGGGCGAAGCTTTCTTT. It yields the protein CASSRGGVGEAFF.